This TCR beta chain comes out of a study of blood T cell repertoires in COVID-19. The CDR3 spans 16 residues. Germline assignment: CDR1 SGHAT and CDR2 FQNNGV. Trimming stripped 5 bases from V and 5 bases from J, with 21 bases between. Per the original data handling: Amplified reference gene primers provided the basis for estimating nucleated cell counts. Sequencing used immunoSEQ multiplex PCR; TCRdb keeps in-frame clones, though not all of them. V and J calls plus clone size are reproduced from that table; the DNA served to infer D and trimming. The data show some 240,000 clones, about 80% seen once.

The clonotype was recovered from a woman older than 75 with acute or convalescent COVID-19. The chain uses TRBV11-2 and TRBJ1-2; no reliable D call. The sample was peripheral blood. CDR3 coding DNA: TGTGCCAGCAGCCCCCCGAAGGTAACGGGAGGTTATGGCTACACCTTC. Its translation: CASSPPKVTGGYGYTF.